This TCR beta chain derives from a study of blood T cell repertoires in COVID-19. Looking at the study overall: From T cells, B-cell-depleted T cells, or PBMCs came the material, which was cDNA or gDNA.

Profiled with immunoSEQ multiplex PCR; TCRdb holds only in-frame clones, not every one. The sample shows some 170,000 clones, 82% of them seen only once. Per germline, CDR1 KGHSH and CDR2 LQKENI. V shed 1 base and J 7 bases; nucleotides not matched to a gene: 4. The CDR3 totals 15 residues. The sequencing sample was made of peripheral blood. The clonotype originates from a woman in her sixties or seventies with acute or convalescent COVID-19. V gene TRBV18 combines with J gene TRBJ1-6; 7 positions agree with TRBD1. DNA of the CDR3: TGTGCCAGCTCACCACAAGGGGGCGAGAATTCACCCCTCCACTTT. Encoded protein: CASSPQGGENSPLHF.